The clone carrying this TCR beta chain has a handful of counts. This sample was included in a study of immune characterization of retroperitoneal liposarcoma. This CDR3 spans 13 amino acids. Trimming took 7 bases from V and 3 from J, leaving 11 bases between them. Germline CDR1 is MNHNS and CDR2 is SASEGT. TCRdb re-derived calls from the PCR reads in MiXCR, one entry per CDR3 protein. The profile shows 10,000 or so distinct CDR3 sequences, about 29% of them singletons. The specimen was tumor tissue. The chain uses TRBV6-1 and TRBJ2-3; no clear D. The TCR sequence derives from a male donor with retroperitoneal liposarcoma. Here the CDR3 reads CASTPRQTDTQYF. DNA for the CDR3: TGTGCCAGCACACCGAGGCAGACAGATACGCAGTATTTT.